This T cell receptor (beta chain) was captured by sequencing in a study of blood T cell repertoires in COVID-19 (dated by TCRdb to 2019 to 2021). Regarding the study in general: The collaborator samples originated in the United States, Italy and Spain and spanned the acute and convalescent phases of COVID-19. The prospective study material was composed of cDNA or gDNA derived from T cells, B-cell-depleted T cells, or PBMCs. Nearly every sample came with metadata listing a de-identified subject ID, COVID-19 status, age in years and sex. The dataset comprised deeply sampled blood TCRbeta repertoires from subjects exposed to, actively infected with, or recovered from COVID-19. The repertoires were released in a freely available public database meant as a resource for research on the immune response to SARS-CoV-2. Where available, HLA class I and class II types were taken from metadata supplied by the sample provider and were not determined by assay-based typing. The samples were drawn from two sources: the first 160 participants of the ongoing ImmuneRACE study, and 950 to 1,500 subjects contributed by 6 global collaborators.

Overall study results and their limits: The amount of clinical and demographic metadata varied by source and participant and was provided uncurated.

The immunoSEQ Assay, a bias-controlled multiplex PCR, was used to amplify TCRbeta CDR3 regions from genomic DNA. As for the authors' bioinformatics: Nucleated cell counts per sample were estimated from amplification of reference gene primers within the assay. To quantify the absolute abundance of each unique TCRbeta CDR3 rearrangement, sequence reads were collapsed and filtered. For each sample, productive Simpson clonality was calculated as the square root of Simpson's diversity index across productive rearrangements. TCRdb obtained this table from immuneACCESS and retained in-frame rearrangements with V and J assigned. These tables miss some clones; where compared with another copy, unresolved V genes account for less than half of the shortfall, and the remainder is unexplained. From that table come the V and J calls and clone size; the DNA was used to work out D and trimming. The sample table contains under 200,000 clones; only one count was recorded for roughly four fifths of them. The ten top clones hold 11% of the sample.

As to this clone: The antigen this receptor binds is unknown. Qualities for individual bases were not recorded, and no much larger clone is one base off.

Collaborating institutions collected whole blood in K2EDTA tubes following their own protocols. For TCRbeta analysis, collaborator samples were shipped as frozen whole blood, as isolated PBMCs, or as DNA extracted from either sample type. The trim is 5 bases for V and 5 bases for J, with a gap of 9 bases between the germline ends. The CDR3 measures 12 amino acids from cysteine to phenylalanine. The retained sequence is limited to the CDR3, 36 bases, with the frame set at the first base. The germline V gene encodes CDR1 SNHLY and CDR2 FYNNEI. This sequence was found in a man in his 70s with active or convalescent COVID-19. Sequenced sample: peripheral blood. Recombination linked TRBV2 to TRBJ2-5; no D gene can be assigned with confidence. The CDR3 protein sequence reads: CASSHEWETQYF. The sequenced DNA: TGTGCCAGCAGTCACGAGTGGGAGACCCAGTACTTC.